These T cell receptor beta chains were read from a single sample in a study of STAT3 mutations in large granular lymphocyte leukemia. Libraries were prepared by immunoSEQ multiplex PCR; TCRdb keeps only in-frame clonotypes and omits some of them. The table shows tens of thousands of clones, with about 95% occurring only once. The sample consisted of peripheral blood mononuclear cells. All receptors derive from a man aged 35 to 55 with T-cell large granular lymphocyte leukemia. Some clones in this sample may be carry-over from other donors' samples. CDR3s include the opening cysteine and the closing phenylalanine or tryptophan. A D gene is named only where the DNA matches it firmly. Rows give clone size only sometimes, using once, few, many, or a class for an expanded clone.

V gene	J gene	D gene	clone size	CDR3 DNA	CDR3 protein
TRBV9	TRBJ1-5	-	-	TGTGCCAGCAGCGACAGCGGAGATCAGCCCCAGCATTTT	CASSDSGDQPQHF
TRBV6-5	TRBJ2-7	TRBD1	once	TGTGCCAGCAGAGGGGCAGGGGGTAACGAGCAGTACTTC	CASRGAGGNEQYF
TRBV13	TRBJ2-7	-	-	TGTGCCAGCAGCCAGGACCCGGGAAGTGAGCAGTACTTC	CASSQDPGSEQYF
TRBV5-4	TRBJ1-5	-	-	TGTGCCAGCAGCTTACAGGGTACCGGACAGCCCCAGCATTTT	CASSLQGTGQPQHF
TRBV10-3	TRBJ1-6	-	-	TGTGCCATCAGTGACAGGGGTTGGAATTCACCCCTCCACTTT	CAISDRGWNSPLHF
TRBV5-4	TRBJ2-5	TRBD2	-	TGTGCCAGCAGCTTGCGGGGGGTGTACCAAGAGACCCAGTACTTC	CASSLRGVYQETQYF
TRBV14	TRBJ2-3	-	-	TGTGCCAGCAGCCATAGCACAGATACGCAGTATTTT	CASSHSTDTQYF
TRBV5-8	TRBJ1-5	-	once	TGTGCCAGCAGCTCGGACGGCATTAGCAATCAGCCCCAGCATTTT	CASSSDGISNQPQHF
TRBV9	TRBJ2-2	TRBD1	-	TGTGCCAGCAGCGTAGGGGACAGGGCTATCGGGGAGCTGTTTTTT	CASSVGDRAIGELFF
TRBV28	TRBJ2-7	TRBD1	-	TGTGCCAGCAGCGCCCTCCGGGACAGGGGGAACGAGCAGTACTTC	CASSALRDRGNEQYF
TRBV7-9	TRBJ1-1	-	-	TGTGCCAGCAGCTCGACTGTAGGGACTGAAGCTTTCTTT	CASSSTVGTEAFF
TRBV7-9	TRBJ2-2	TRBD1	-	TGTGCCAGCAGCCCGGACAGGCCGAACACCGGGGAGCTGTTTTTT	CASSPDRPNTGELFF
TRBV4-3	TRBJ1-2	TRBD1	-	TGCGCCAGCAGCCAAGGTATGGGGACAGCAAGCTATGGCTACACCTTC	CASSQGMGTASYGYTF
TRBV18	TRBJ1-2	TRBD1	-	TGTGCCAGCTCACCCATAGGACAGGGCAGCGCTGATGGCTACACCTTC	CASSPIGQGSADGYTF
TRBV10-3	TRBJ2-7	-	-	TGTGCCATCAGTGACCAGAGAGGGGTTTCCTCCTACGAGCAGTACTTC	CAISDQRGVSSYEQYF
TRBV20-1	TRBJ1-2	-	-	TGCAGTGCTGGCCCTAACTATGGCTACACCTTC	CSAGPNYGYTF
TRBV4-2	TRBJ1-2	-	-	TGTGCCAGCAGCCAAGATCGACAGGCCTATGGCTACACCTTC	CASSQDRQAYGYTF
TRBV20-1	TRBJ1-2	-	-	TGCAGTGCTAGAGTACAGTATGGCTACACCTTC	CSARVQYGYTF
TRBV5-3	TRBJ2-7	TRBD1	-	TGTGCCAGAAGCTTGGAGGGACAGGGATCCTACGAGCAGTACTTC	CARSLEGQGSYEQYF
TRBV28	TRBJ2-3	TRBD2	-	TGTGCCAGCAGTTTCCCCCGCGCTAGCGGGGACCCAGATACGCAGTATTTT	CASSFPRASGDPDTQYF
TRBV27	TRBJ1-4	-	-	TGTGCCAGCAGCCTAGTTCCCCAGACGAGGCGGGAAAAACTGTTTTTT	CASSLVPQTRREKLFF
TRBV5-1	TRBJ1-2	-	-	TGCGCCAGCAGCTTAGACAGGATGGACTATGGCTACACCTTC	CASSLDRMDYGYTF
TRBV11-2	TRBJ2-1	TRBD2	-	TGTGCCAGCAGCTTAGGGAGTAGCGGGGGAGGGGGTGAGCAGTTCTTC	CASSLGSSGGGGEQFF
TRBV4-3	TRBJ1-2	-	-	TGCGCCAGCAGCCAAGTTTGGTCGGAGCGCTATGGCTACACCTTC	CASSQVWSERYGYTF
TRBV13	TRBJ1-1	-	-	TGTGCCAGCAGCTGGAAAGACACTGAAGCTTTCTTT	CASSWKDTEAFF
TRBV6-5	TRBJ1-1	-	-	TGTGCCAGCACCTCCTTTCCCGGTGAAGCTTTCTTT	CASTSFPGEAFF
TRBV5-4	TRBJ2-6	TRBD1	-	TGTGCCAGCAGCTTGTGGGACAGGGGCCCTGGGGCCAACGTCCTGACTTTC	CASSLWDRGPGANVLTF
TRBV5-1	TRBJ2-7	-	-	TGCGCCAGCAGCGGTGGACCGGGCCTCACCCTCCACTACGAGCAGTACTTC	CASSGGPGLTLHYEQYF
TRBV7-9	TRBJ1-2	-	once	TGTGCCAGCAGCTCCGGGACCTACTATGGCTACACCTTC	CASSSGTYYGYTF